This TCR beta chain was recorded in a study of response to subunit inactivated influenza vaccine. Study observations and caveats: The authors suggested that every seasonal influenza vaccination recruits few new T cells.

Germline values: CDR1 ENHRY, CDR2 SYGVKD. The CDR3 has 14 residues. The V end was cut by 10 bases, the J end by 4 bases, with 18 bases between. This clonotype appeared a few times. Its antigen is not known. MiXCR, run by TCRdb on the RT-PCR reads, gives a single entry per CDR3 protein. The sample contains 650,000 to 800,000 distinct CDR3 sequences, approximately 15% of which appear only once. The sequencing here drew on PBMCs from blood, taken around two weeks before vaccination. The source of this sequence is a man aged 45-65 years who received an inactivated influenza vaccine. The rearrangement uses TRBV10-3 and TRBJ2-3; D may match TRBD1 or TRBD2 (7 bases each). The CDR3 DNA reads as TGTGCCACCTCAGGGGGGGGCGCGCCAGATACGCAGTATTTT. This translates into CATSGGGAPDTQYF.